The entry below gives a single TCR beta chain sequence along with its context. The antigen remains unidentified. The germline CDR1 and CDR2 sequences are SGHNT and YYREEE (reference sequence). The trim removed 0 bases at V and 0 bases at J, leaving 4 bases unmatched. The CDR3 runs to 17 residues. This entry is derived from a study of cytomegalovirus exposure and HLA in healthy donors. Study background: An early release of data contained approximately 80 million unique TCRs, which came from HLA-typed donors.

Study-wide results and caveats: Exclusion as indistinguishable affected some V segments, including TRBV6-2 and TRBV6-3. In a later analysis, at a false discovery rate of 0.05, 15,000 to 20,000 TCR beta sequences matched HLA alleles.

The PCR ran on 60 Vbeta and 13 Jbeta primers. Profiled with immunoSEQ multiplex PCR; TCRdb holds only in-frame clones, not every one. The sample yields 210,000 or so clones, 85% seen once. This rearrangement joins TRBV5-4 to TRBJ2-1; 9 nucleotides line up with TRBD2. Sequencing was carried out using PBMCs. This TCR derives from a girl aged 2-15 years in good health and CMV-seronegative. CDR3 nucleotide sequence: TGTGCCAGCAGCTTGGGCGGGGGGGCTCCCTCCTACAATGAGCAGTTCTTC. Its translation is CASSLGGGAPSYNEQFF. Looking up the rest from reference TRBV5-4 and TRBJ2-1 gives the full variable domain: ETGVTQSPTHLIKTRGQQVTLRCSSQSGHNTVSWYQQALGQGPQFIFQYYREEENGRGNFPPRFSGLQFPNYSSELNVNALELDDSALYLCASSLGGGAPSYNEQFFGPGTRLTVL.